This TCR beta chain is drawn from a study of read filtering for tumor transcriptome and immune sequencing. V lost 2 bases and J 0 bases, leaving 9 bases between the germline ends. This CDR3 is 15 amino acids long. Germline-derived CDR1 and CDR2 are SGDLS and YYNGEE. Molecular barcoded adaptors covering alpha/delta and beta/gamma chains were used on approximately 400 ng RNA. MiXCR, applied by TCRdb to the reads, yields one record per CDR3 protein. The sample yields under 80,000 distinct CDR3 sequences, about 21% seen once. This clonotype has ten or more counts. The TCR sequence derives from a donor at least 40 years old with multiple myeloma. The sequencing input was a population of CD138-negative cells sorted from bone marrow. The rearrangement uses TRBV9 and TRBJ1-5; D call uncertain. This CDR3 is CASSVSGGSNQPQHF. The DNA for the CDR3 is TGTGCCAGCAGCGTCTCGGGCGGTAGCAATCAGCCCCAGCATTTT.